This TCR beta chain was identified during a study of beta chain features in type 1 diabetes listed by TCRdb under 2018. The study in broad terms: Patients and healthy donors did not differ in mean age, gender distribution, total cell number or subset yield. The study compared TCRB repertoires of sorted circulating CD4+ T cell subsets between recently diagnosed type 1 diabetes patients and matched healthy donors. Naive and central memory subsets were obtained from all 30 or so donors, but regulatory and stem cell-like memory subsets were isolated from only 8 patients and roughly 8 healthy donors. A total of over 95,000,000 sorted cells were examined across all samples, and RNA yield correlated strongly with the number of cells per subset. General study outcomes and caveats: PCR may preferentially amplify shorter templates, but because patient and control samples were amplified and corrected together, any resulting skew would affect both groups equally. At VDJ recombination sites, type 1 diabetes patients had fewer insertions and more deleted nucleotides, which implies abnormalities in thymic rearrangement. Because the HLA sub-analyses included only small numbers of individuals, any influence of HLA type on TCRB rearrangement was left unresolved. The naive, central memory and regulatory TCRB repertoires appeared to resemble one another more closely among patients than among healthy donors. Because cDNA was sequenced instead of genomic DNA, highly expressing activated cells could be over-represented, though the groups showed no difference in activation or CD3 levels. Type 1 diabetes patients showed a moderate but significant shortening of TCRB CDR3 length in all four CD4+ subsets.

V sheds 5 bases and J sheds 11 bases, leaving 10 bases between their ends. CDR1 is given as SEHNR and CDR2 as FQNEAQ, both from the germline V gene (reference sequence). Reading from cysteine to phenylalanine, the CDR3 counts 11 amino acids. Only the CDR3 DNA is retained, 33 bases long and in frame from the first base. All of the isolated RNA was reverse transcribed with the High Capacity cDNA Reverse Transcription Kit, so expressed TCRB transcripts were sequenced. Deep immunoSEQ sequencing was applied to naive, central memory and regulatory T cell samples, giving an average of around 3.4 million total reads per sample. Sorted cells were lysed in RLT buffer, and RNA was extracted using DNase-treated RNeasy Micro or Mini kits according to cell number. To prevent cross-contamination, every cell subset was processed on its own, while patient and healthy donor samples were processed together. The immunoSEQ multiplex PCR was used to amplify TCRB sequences from cDNA, yielding 87-bp fragments that span the CDR3 region. Amplicons were sequenced on the Illumina HiSeq platform. The study's own analysis went as follows. PCR bias was computationally corrected using synthetic template baselines, reads within Hamming distance 2 were collapsed, and singletons that could not be merged were discarded. By aligning reads against IMGT, V, D and J genes, CDR3 length, and insertions or deletions at six rearrangement sites were assigned. Within each subset, clonotype counts were normalized to the number of sorted cells before true diversity and Gini coefficients were calculated with the tcR R package. Repertoire sharing was quantified using the overlap coefficient calculated on TCRB nucleotide sequences. Out-of-frame TCRB sequences from naive cells were analyzed to stand in for the pre-selection repertoire. TCRdb limited this immuneACCESS table to in-frame rearrangements with V and J called. A share of clones is missing; checked studies link under half to unresolved V genes, and the rest is unexplained. That table is the source of V, J and clone size, and D and trimming were worked out from the DNA. Across this sample there are about 230,000 clones, with 16% seen only once. Clones ranked in the top ten supply approximately 0.086% of the sample.

Each donor gave one peripheral blood draw, approximately 110 mL on average, collected into heparinised tubes. A BD FACSAria II and a panel including CD45RO, CCR7, CD25, CD127, CD95 and CD27 were used to sort naive, central memory, regulatory and stem cell-like memory CD4+ T cells. Purity was above 95% for every sorted population. PBMCs were separated immediately by Lymphoprep density gradient centrifugation and were stained directly, without being cultured. Samples were stained and sorted in pairs, with one healthy donor and one patient per experiment, so that batch effects were minimized. Of note for this clone: Which antigen it targets is not known. No base quality information exists; no much larger clone differs at one position.

What was sequenced was naive CD4+ T cells from blood. The cell subset or site tag for this specimen amounts to: true naive CD4+ T cells. The sequence is built from TRBV7-9 and TRBJ2-1; the D element might be TRBD1 or TRBD2, as each aligns at 5 bases. This receptor was obtained from a man under 40 with type 1 diabetes. The CDR3 is CASSPGTQQFF. The bases are TGTGCCAGCAGCCCGGGGACCCAGCAGTTCTTC.